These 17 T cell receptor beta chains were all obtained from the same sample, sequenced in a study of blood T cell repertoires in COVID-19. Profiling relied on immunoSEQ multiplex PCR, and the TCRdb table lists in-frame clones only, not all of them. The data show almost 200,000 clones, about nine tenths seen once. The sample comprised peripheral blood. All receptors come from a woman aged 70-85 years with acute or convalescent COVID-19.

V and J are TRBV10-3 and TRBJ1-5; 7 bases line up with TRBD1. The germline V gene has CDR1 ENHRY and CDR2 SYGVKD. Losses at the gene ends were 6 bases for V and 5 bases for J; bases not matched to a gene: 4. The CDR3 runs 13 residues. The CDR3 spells CAISRDRDQPQHF. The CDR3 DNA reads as TGTGCCATCAGCCGGGACAGAGATCAGCCCCAGCATTTT.

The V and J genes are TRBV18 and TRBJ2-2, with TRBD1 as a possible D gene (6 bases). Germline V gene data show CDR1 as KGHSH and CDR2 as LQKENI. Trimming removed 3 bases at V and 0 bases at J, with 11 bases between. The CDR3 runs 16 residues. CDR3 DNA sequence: TGTGCCAGCTCACCTCTGACAGGCGCGAACACCGGGGAGCTGTTTTTT. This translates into CASSPLTGANTGELFF.

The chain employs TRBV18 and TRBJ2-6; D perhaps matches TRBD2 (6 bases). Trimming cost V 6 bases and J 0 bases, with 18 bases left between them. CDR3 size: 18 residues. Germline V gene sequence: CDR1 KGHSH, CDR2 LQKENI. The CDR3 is CASSPLGGAYSGANVLTF. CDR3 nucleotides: TGTGCCAGCTCCCCCCTGGGAGGCGCCTACTCTGGGGCCAACGTCCTGACTTTC.

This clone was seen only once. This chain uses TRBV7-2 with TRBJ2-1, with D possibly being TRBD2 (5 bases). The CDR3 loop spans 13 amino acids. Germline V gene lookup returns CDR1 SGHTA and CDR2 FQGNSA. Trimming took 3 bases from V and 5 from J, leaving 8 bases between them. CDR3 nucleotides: TGTGCCAGCAGCTTGGGGAGACACAATGAGCAGTTCTTC. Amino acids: CASSLGRHNEQFF.

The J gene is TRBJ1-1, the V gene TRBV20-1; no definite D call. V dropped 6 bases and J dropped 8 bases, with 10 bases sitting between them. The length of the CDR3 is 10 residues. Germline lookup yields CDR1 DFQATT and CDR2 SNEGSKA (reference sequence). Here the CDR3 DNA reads TGCAGTGCCGGTCAATCGGAAGCTTTCTTT. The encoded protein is CSAGQSEAFF.

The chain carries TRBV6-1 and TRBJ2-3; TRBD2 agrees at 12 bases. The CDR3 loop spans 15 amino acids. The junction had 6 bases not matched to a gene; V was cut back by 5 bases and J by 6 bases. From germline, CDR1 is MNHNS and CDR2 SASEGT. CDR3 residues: CASSLTSGSQDTQYF. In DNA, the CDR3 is TGTGCCAGCAGTCTGACTAGCGGGAGTCAGGATACGCAGTATTTT.

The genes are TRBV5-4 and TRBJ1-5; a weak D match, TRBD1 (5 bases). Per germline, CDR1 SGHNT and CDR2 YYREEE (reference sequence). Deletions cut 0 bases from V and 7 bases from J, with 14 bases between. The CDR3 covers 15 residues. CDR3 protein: CASSLAGVVGQPQHF. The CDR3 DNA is TGTGCCAGCAGCTTGGCGGGGGTTGTCGGGCAGCCCCAGCATTTT.

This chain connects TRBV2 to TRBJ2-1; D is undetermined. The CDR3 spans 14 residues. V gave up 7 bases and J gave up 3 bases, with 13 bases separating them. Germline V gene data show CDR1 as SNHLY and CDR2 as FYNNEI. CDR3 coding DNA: TGTGCCAGCACCCCGAGCTCGGGCTACAATGAGCAGTTCTTC. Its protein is CASTPSSGYNEQFF. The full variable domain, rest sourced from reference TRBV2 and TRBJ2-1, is EPEVTQTPSHQVTQMGQEVILRCVPISNHLYFYWYRQILGQKVEFLVSFYNNEISEKSEIFDDQFSVERPDGSNFTLKIRSTKLEDSAMYFCASTPSSGYNEQFFGPGTRLTVL.

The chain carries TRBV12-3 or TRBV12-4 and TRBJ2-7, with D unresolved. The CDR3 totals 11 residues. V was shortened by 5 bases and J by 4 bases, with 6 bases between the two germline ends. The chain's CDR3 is CASSLIYEQYF. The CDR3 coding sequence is TGTGCCAGCAGTCTAATTTACGAGCAGTACTTC.

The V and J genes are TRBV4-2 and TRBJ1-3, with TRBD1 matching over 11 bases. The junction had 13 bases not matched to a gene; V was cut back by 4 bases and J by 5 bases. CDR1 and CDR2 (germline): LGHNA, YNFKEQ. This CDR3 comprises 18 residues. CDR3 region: CASSLRRTGGSVRNTIYF. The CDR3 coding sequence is TGTGCCAGCAGCCTACGTAGGACAGGGGGCAGCGTAAGAAACACCATATATTTT.

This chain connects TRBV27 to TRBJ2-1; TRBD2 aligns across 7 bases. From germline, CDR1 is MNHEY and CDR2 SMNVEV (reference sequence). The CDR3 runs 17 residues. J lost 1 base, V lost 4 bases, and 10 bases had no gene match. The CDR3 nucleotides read TGTGCCAGCAGTTACCCAACTAGCGCCACGTCCTACAATGAGCAGTTCTTC. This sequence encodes CASSYPTSATSYNEQFF.

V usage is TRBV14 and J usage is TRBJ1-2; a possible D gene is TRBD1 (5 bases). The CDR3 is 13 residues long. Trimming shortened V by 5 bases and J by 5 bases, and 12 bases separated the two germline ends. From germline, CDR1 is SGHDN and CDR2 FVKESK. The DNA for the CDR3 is TGTGCCAGCAGCTCCGGACAAATATATGGCTACACCTTC. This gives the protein CASSSGQIYGYTF.

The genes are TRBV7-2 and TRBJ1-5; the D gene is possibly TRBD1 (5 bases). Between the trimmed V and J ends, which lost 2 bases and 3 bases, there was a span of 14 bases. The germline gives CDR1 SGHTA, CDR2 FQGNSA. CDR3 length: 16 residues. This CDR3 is CASSLFRVNNNQPQHF. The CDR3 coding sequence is TGTGCCAGCAGCTTATTCAGGGTCAATAACAATCAGCCCCAGCATTTT.

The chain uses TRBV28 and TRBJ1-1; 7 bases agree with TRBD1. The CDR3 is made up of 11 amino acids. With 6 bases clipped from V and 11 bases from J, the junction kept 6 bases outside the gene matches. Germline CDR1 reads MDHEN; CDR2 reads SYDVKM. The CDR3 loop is CASSGGGRAFF. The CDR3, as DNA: TGTGCCAGCAGCGGAGGGGGCCGTGCTTTCTTT.

The CDR3 region has the DNA TGTGCCAGCCACGACAGGAACTTAGATAATTCACCCCTCCACTTT. The encoded protein is CASHDRNLDNSPLHF. The chain combines TRBV6-5 with TRBJ1-6, with D perhaps matching TRBD1 (6 bases). The CDR3 is 15 amino acids. The V gene lost 8 bases and the J gene lost 5 bases, with 16 bases spanning the gap. Germline CDR1 is MNHEY and CDR2 is SVGAGI.

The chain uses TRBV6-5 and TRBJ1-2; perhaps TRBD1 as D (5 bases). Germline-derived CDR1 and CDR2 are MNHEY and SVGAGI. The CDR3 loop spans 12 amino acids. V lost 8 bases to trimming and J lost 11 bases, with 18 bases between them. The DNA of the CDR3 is TGTGCCAGCGGAGAGAATGCCGGGGGTTACACCTTC. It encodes CASGENAGGYTF.

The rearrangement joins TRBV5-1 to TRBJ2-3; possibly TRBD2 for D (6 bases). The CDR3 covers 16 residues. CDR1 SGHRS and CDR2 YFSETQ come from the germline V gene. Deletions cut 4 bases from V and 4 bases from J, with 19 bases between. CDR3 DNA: TGCGCCAGCAGCCTAGGTCCGGGGGTTAAGTCAGATACGCAGTATTTT. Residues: CASSLGPGVKSDTQYF.